Shown below are 2 T cell receptor beta chains from a single sample sequenced in a study of spatial heterogeneity in lung cancer. Whole-study findings and limits: Expanded alpha and beta TCR counts within tumors tracked tumor mutation counts.

Time point of the sample: sample taken at primary tumor resection. TCRdb independently ran MiXCR on the 5' RACE reads; one entry per CDR3 protein. This sample has about 16,000 distinct CDR3 sequences, with almost 7% found just once. Their antigens remain unidentified. Here the sequenced sample was lung tumor tissue, taken at surgery. Receptors were obtained from a female donor with early-stage non-small cell lung cancer.

This clonotype was detected only a few times. Germline and junction disagree at one end, which may indicate a read error. The V gene is TRBV12-3 or TRBV12-4, the J gene TRBJ2-3; 13 bases align to TRBD2. The CDR3 extends over 17 amino acids. CDR3 DNA sequence: TGTGCCAGCAGTGTAGCGGGACTAGCGGGGCCCACAGATACGCAGTATTTT. Its protein product is CASSVAGLAGPTDTQYF.

This clonotype has ten or more counts. CDR3 DNA sequence: TGTGCCAGCAGCATACAGGGTTGGGTTAGGGACACCGGGGAGCTGTTTTTT. Translated, it gives CASSIQGWVRDTGELFF. The genes are TRBV11-2 and TRBJ2-2, with D possibly being TRBD1 (6 bases). CDR3 length: 17 amino acids. V shed 5 bases and J shed 3 bases, with 19 bases lying between them. Germline values: CDR1 SGHAT, CDR2 FQNNGV.